Each of the 25 T cell receptor beta chains below was sequenced from the same sample in a study of T cells in Graves' hyperthyroidism and ophthalmopathy. TCR beta CDR3 regions were amplified from RNA transcripts. A set of HTBI primers served as the primers for a first-round RT-PCR of the TCR CDR3. Using its own MiXCR run on the multiplex PCR reads, TCRdb lists one record per CDR3 protein. This table holds roughly 280,000 distinct CDR3 sequences, more than 15% found once. Sample: blood. The receptor set was obtained from a woman aged 60-75 years with Graves' ophthalmopathy.

This clonotype was counted many times. V is TRBV27 and J is TRBJ2-3; D not certain. The V end was cut by 6 bases, the J end by 2 bases, with 15 bases between. The CDR3 has 15 amino acids. Germline-derived CDR1 and CDR2 are MNHEY and SMNVEV (reference sequence). The CDR3 nucleotides read TGTGCCAGCAGCCTCTCCTCGACCCTCACAGATACGCAGTATTTT. Translated, it gives CASSLSSTLTDTQYF.

Many counts were recorded for this clonotype. This sequence joins TRBV20-1 and TRBJ2-3, with 12 nucleotides matching TRBD2. CDR3 length: 14 amino acids. V shed 6 bases and J 4 bases; nucleotides not matched to a gene: 5. CDR1 and CDR2 from the germline V gene are DFQATT and SNEGSKA (reference sequence). CDR3 loop: CSARTSGTSDTQYF. DNA for the CDR3: TGCAGTGCCCGGACTAGCGGGACCTCAGATACGCAGTATTTT.

The table lists this clonotype with many counts. The chain uses TRBV2 and TRBJ2-2; D could derive from TRBD1 or TRBD2 (5 bases each). The length of the CDR3 is 14 residues. CDR1 and CDR2 from the germline V gene are SNHLY and FYNNEI. V lost 6 bases, J lost 3 bases, and 11 bases lay in between. In DNA form, the CDR3 reads TGTGCCAGCAGACCGGGACGGGACACCGGGGAGCTGTTTTTT. Amino acids: CASRPGRDTGELFF.

The table lists this clonotype with many counts. The chain is built from TRBV12-3 or TRBV12-4 and TRBJ2-2, with TRBD1 matching over 12 bases. J gave up 7 bases and V 8 bases, and 8 bases lay outside the gene matches. CDR3 length equals 15 residues. For the CDR3, the DNA is TGTGCCAGCTCTGGGACAGGGGGCGCCTACGGGGAGCTGTTTTTT. Protein: CASSGTGGAYGELFF.

Ten or more counts support this clonotype. The chain combines TRBV15 with TRBJ2-7; tentatively, D is TRBD2 (5 bases). The CDR3 loop spans 15 amino acids. Germline lookup yields CDR1 LNHNV and CDR2 YYDKDF (reference sequence). V was clipped by 5 bases and J by 0 bases, with 14 bases between them. The CDR3 reads CATSPEGASSYEQYF. CDR3 bases: TGTGCCACCAGCCCCGAGGGTGCTAGCTCCTACGAGCAGTACTTC.

This clonotype was seen many times. J is TRBJ2-1 and V is TRBV18; the D gene is possibly TRBD2 (6 bases). The germline V gene encodes CDR1 KGHSH and CDR2 LQKENI. CDR3 length: 13 residues. Trimming shortened V by 4 bases and J by 5 bases, and 9 bases separated the two germline ends. The CDR3 DNA reads TGTGCCAGCTCACGGGGAGGAGACAATGAGCAGTTCTTC. This encodes CASSRGGDNEQFF.

A note on this clonotype: One junction end does not reproduce the germline sequence, and a read error may be involved. V and J are TRBV7-6 and TRBJ1-2, with D perhaps matching TRBD1 (5 bases). The CDR3 consists of 14 residues. The germline gives CDR1 SGHVS, CDR2 FNYEAQ. CDR3 nucleotides: TGTGCCAGCGGCTTGGGGGGGAATGGCTATGGCTACACCTTC. It translates to CASGLGGNGYGYTF.

The chain couples TRBV27 to TRBJ1-1; D may be TRBD1 (6 bases). Germline CDR1 MNHEY, CDR2 SMNVEV (reference sequence). The ends were cut back, 7 bases at V and 1 base at J, with 10 bases in the middle. The CDR3 spans 13 residues. CDR3 nucleotide sequence: TGTGCCAGCAATCTACAGGGGAACACTGAAGCTTTCTTT. This codes for CASNLQGNTEAFF.

The chain uses TRBV24-1 and TRBJ2-2, with D perhaps TRBD2 (5 bases). Looked up from germline, CDR1 is KGHDR and CDR2 is SFDVKD. V lost 5 bases and J 3 bases, leaving 12 bases between the germline ends. The CDR3 runs to 15 residues. CDR3 loop: CATSVHSEDTGELFF. For the CDR3, the DNA is TGTGCCACCAGTGTCCATAGCGAGGACACCGGGGAGCTGTTTTTT.

As concerns this clonotype: One end of the junction is discordant with germline, which a read error may explain. The V gene is TRBV7-9, the J gene TRBJ2-5; 13 bases are shared with TRBD2. Germline V gives CDR1 SEHNR, CDR2 FQNEAQ (reference sequence). CDR3 length: 15 residues. The CDR3 bases are TGTGGCAGCAGCCCGGGACTAGCGGGGAGGGAGACCCAGTACTTC. It codes for CGSSPGLAGRETQYF.

This clonotype was counted ten times or more. V usage is TRBV12-5 and J usage is TRBJ2-7; the D gene is possibly TRBD2 (6 bases). V was trimmed by 0 bases and J by 0 bases, leaving 12 bases between them. The CDR3 totals 16 residues. The germline CDR1 and CDR2 sequences are LGHNT and FRNRAP. This CDR3 is CASGLVVGGSSYEQYF. The CDR3 nucleotides are TGTGCTAGTGGTTTGGTAGTGGGGGGAAGCTCCTACGAGCAGTACTTC.

This clonotype has ten or more counts. The chain carries TRBV2 and TRBJ1-4; 11 nucleotides match TRBD1. Germline V CDR1 and CDR2: SNHLY, FYNNEI. J lost 8 bases, V lost 11 bases, and 10 bases had no gene match. The length of the CDR3 is 14 residues. This chain's CDR3 is CAQRGTGGLEKLFF. CDR3 nucleotide sequence: TGTGCCCAGCGGGGGACAGGGGGTCTGGAAAAACTGTTTTTT.

This clonotype was observed at least ten times. V is TRBV7-8 and J is TRBJ1-2; D is uncertain. This CDR3 region has 14 residues. Germline assignment: CDR1 SGHVS and CDR2 FQNEAQ. Trimming removed 0 bases at V and 0 bases at J, with 5 bases between. CDR3 DNA: TGTGCCAGCAGCTTAGCCAGCACTAACTATGGCTACACCTTC. Its translation is CASSLASTNYGYTF. Looking up the rest from reference TRBV7-8 and TRBJ1-2 gives the full variable domain: GAGVSQSPRYKVAKRGQDVALRCDPISGHVSLFWYQQALGQGPEFLTYFQNEAQLDKSGLPSDRFFAERPEGSVSTLKIQRTQQEDSAVYLCASSLASTNYGYTFGSGTRLTVV.

This clonotype was recorded at least ten times. The J gene is TRBJ2-5, the V gene TRBV6-5, with D unresolved. V was clipped by 0 bases and J by 5 bases, with 13 bases between them. CDR3 length: 15 residues. The V gene's germline CDR1 is MNHEY and CDR2 SVGAGI. The CDR3 spells CASSYSGRPLETQYF. The CDR3 DNA follows: TGTGCCAGCAGTTACTCCGGTCGACCGCTGGAGACCCAGTACTTC.

The chain has TRBV5-4 and TRBJ1-1; a possible D gene is TRBD1 (6 bases). There are 16 residues in the CDR3. V was cut by 4 bases and J by 4 bases, with 20 bases left in between. CDR1 SGHNT and CDR2 YYREEE come from the germline V gene (reference sequence). CDR3 DNA: TGTGCCAGCAGCCCTACGAGGGGGGCCGGCGGCACTGAAGCTTTCTTT. Its translation: CASSPTRGAGGTEAFF.

The chain uses TRBV20-1 and TRBJ1-6; D is undetermined. V lost 0 bases to trimming and J lost 14 bases, with 17 bases between them. The CDR3 covers 14 residues. Germline loops: CDR1 DFQATT, CDR2 SNEGSKA (reference sequence). The CDR3 DNA reads TGCAGTGCTAGAGATCAAACAGCACAGACGGCCCTCCACTTT. It is translated as CSARDQTAQTALHF.

This clonotype was detected ten times or more. The chain links TRBV7-3 to TRBJ2-2; D is unclear. The V and J ends lost 5 bases and 5 bases respectively, with 9 bases between them. The CDR3 totals 13 residues. The germline V gene encodes CDR1 SGHTA and CDR2 FQGTGA. CDR3 DNA sequence: TGTGCCAGCAGCGATGGACGGACCGGGGAGCTGTTTTTT. It translates to CASSDGRTGELFF.

This clonotype was picked up many times. V usage is TRBV7-2 and J usage is TRBJ2-1; perhaps TRBD1 as D (5 bases). Germline V gene lookup returns CDR1 SGHTA and CDR2 FQGNSA. The CDR3 covers 16 residues. The V gene lost 1 base and the J gene lost 5 bases, with 15 bases spanning the gap. This CDR3 reads CASSLVAGPPHNEQFF. The CDR3 coding sequence is TGTGCCAGCAGCTTAGTAGCAGGGCCCCCTCACAATGAGCAGTTCTTC.

This clonotype was seen a few times. J is TRBJ2-5 and V is TRBV6-5; 8 bases align to TRBD1. The CDR3 sequence is 15 residues long. Per germline, CDR1 MNHEY and CDR2 SVGAGI. V was pared by 3 bases and J by 2 bases, with 5 bases of the junction left unmatched. The CDR3 here is CASSYIWTGQETQYF. CDR3 DNA: TGTGCCAGCAGTTATATTTGGACAGGGCAAGAGACCCAGTACTTC.

At least ten counts were recorded for this clonotype. The CDR3 sequence: CASSRAGTGIGEQYF. The CDR3 bases are TGTGCCAGCAGTCGAGCCGGGACAGGGATCGGCGAGCAGTACTTC. The genes are TRBV27 and TRBJ2-7; 9 bases map to TRBD1. The V and J ends lost 5 bases and 6 bases, in that order; junction bases with no gene match: 11. The CDR3 loop spans 15 amino acids. CDR1 is MNHEY and CDR2 is SMNVEV in the germline V gene (reference sequence).

This clonotype was seen only a few times. V gene TRBV7-9 combines with J gene TRBJ1-3; D is uncertain. V was trimmed by 1 base and J by 4 bases, leaving 11 bases between them. Per the germline V gene, CDR1 is SEHNR and CDR2 is FQNEAQ (reference sequence). This CDR3 is 15 amino acids long. The CDR3 is CASSLVLSSGNTIYF. In DNA, the CDR3 is TGTGCCAGCAGCTTAGTCTTATCGTCCGGAAACACCATATATTTT.

This clonotype was observed a few times. The V and J genes are TRBV10-2 and TRBJ1-2; D remains ambiguous. This CDR3 is built from 15 residues. CDR1 and CDR2 (germline): WSHSY, SAAADI. V gave up 3 bases and J gave up 2 bases, with 13 bases separating them. Here the CDR3 reads CASSDPRSMNYGYTF. As DNA, the CDR3 is TGCGCCAGCAGTGACCCCAGGAGCATGAACTATGGCTACACCTTC.

This clonotype was recorded at least ten times. The V and J genes are TRBV11-2 and TRBJ1-1, with D maybe TRBD1 (6 bases). The V end lost 3 bases, the J end lost 8 bases, and 19 bases lay between the germline ends. The length of the CDR3 is 15 residues. CDR1 and CDR2 (germline): SGHAT, FQNNGV. CDR3 residues: CASSLGPGPGEEAFF. CDR3 nucleotides: TGTGCCAGCAGCTTGGGCCCCGGGCCAGGGGAGGAAGCTTTCTTT.

The chain uses TRBV28 and TRBJ2-5; 12 bases align to TRBD2. Trimming cost V 5 bases and J 1 base; bases outside gene matches: 2. This CDR3 comprises 15 residues. Germline lookup yields CDR1 MDHEN and CDR2 SYDVKM. The CDR3 nucleotides read TGTGCCAGCAGTCTGGGACTAGCGGGCCAAGAGACCCAGTACTTC. Translated, it gives CASSLGLAGQETQYF.

This clonotype has only a few counts. The gene calls are TRBV6-1 and TRBJ1-6, with 7 nucleotides matching TRBD1. CDR1 and CDR2 (germline): MNHNS, SASEGT. The CDR3 runs to 15 residues. Trimming removed 4 bases from V and 6 bases from J; junction bases left unmatched: 6. CDR3 residues: CASSVDRALNSPLHF. CDR3 coding DNA: TGTGCCAGCAGTGTTGACAGGGCCCTTAATTCACCCCTCCACTTT.